This T cell receptor beta chain was captured in a study of PD-L1 blockade in urothelial cancer. Measured with immunoSEQ multiplex PCR; TCRdb has only the in-frame clones, and not every one. This sample carries some 46,000 clones, more than 70% of them seen once, and the ten largest clones take 15% to 20%. Sample time point: pretreatment peripheral blood. Each patient gave between 1 and 8 samples, pretreatment and on-treatment. The specimen comprised PBMCs, sampled around atezolizumab (anti-PD-L1) treatment. The sequence was collected from a man aged 55-75 years with urothelial cancer.

The CDR3 protein is CASSYLTGSPSYEQYF. CDR3 DNA sequence: TGTGCCAGCAGTTACCTAACAGGGAGCCCCTCCTACGAGCAGTACTTC. This rearrangement joins TRBV6-6 to TRBJ2-7; weak D call: TRBD1 (6 bases). Germline assignment: CDR1 MNHNY and CDR2 SVGAGI (reference sequence). Trimming shortened V by 2 bases and J by 0 bases, and 14 bases separated the two germline ends. The CDR3 totals 16 residues.